The 9 T cell receptor delta chains presented below share a single source sample, sequenced in a study of gamma-delta T cells after stem cell transplantation. With CATT, TCRdb re-called clones from the RT-PCR reads. Among more than 15,000 delta-chain clones listed, 9.4% were seen once. Sequencing used gamma-delta T cells. These receptor sequences come from a human donor. It is not recorded whose cells these are; they may come from a transplant donor.

A word on this clone: The protein given by TCRdb reflects a much larger clone and differs at residue 8 from this DNA's translation, likely from a read error; the protein shown is the DNA's translation. This chain links TRDV2 with TRDJ1; D unresolved. From germline, CDR1 is GEAIGNYY and CDR2 EKD. The CDR3 has 17 residues. Trimming cost V 0 bases and J 0 bases, with 16 bases left between them. The DNA of the CDR3 is TGTGCCTGTGACACCGTCCTGGACCGGAAGGACACCGATAAACTCATCTTT. Translation: CACDTVLDRKDTDKLIF.

For this clone: The translation of this DNA and the TCRdb protein of a much larger clone differ at residue 12, probably owing to a read error; the protein shown here is translated from the DNA. V and J are TRDV2 and TRDJ1; D is possibly TRDD3 (5 bases). The V end lost 1 base, the J end lost 2 bases, and 28 bases lay between the germline ends. Germline assignment: CDR1 GEAIGNYY and CDR2 EKD. This CDR3 has 20 residues. The CDR3 DNA follows: TGTGCCTGTGACACTATCCTTTCCCGTGGGGCTGTGACTGCTACCGATAAACTCATCTTT. Amino acid sequence: CACDTILSRGAVTATDKLIF.

This clone was recorded a few times. TCRdb records a much larger clone's protein for this DNA, with a difference at residue 9 that likely arises from a read error; the protein given is the translation of the DNA. The V gene is TRDV2, the J gene TRDJ1; D might be TRDD3 (6 bases). The V gene lost 1 base and the J gene lost 3 bases, with 14 bases spanning the gap. The CDR3 is made up of 15 amino acids. In germline, CDR1 is GEAIGNYY, CDR2 EKD. The CDR3 nucleotides read TGTGCCTGTGACACGTTACTGGGTAGGTCCGATAAACTCATCTTT. This encodes CACDTLLGRSDKLIF.

Note on this clone: The mismatch at residue 11 between this DNA's translation and the TCRdb protein of a much larger clone likely reflects a read error; the protein shown is translated from the DNA. The chain employs TRDV2 and TRDJ1; 8 nucleotides align to TRDD3. V lost 0 bases to trimming and J lost 6 bases; unmatched junction nucleotides: 23. This CDR3 contains 20 residues. Germline values: CDR1 GEAIGNYY, CDR2 EKD. The CDR3 loop reads CACDTAEVLGVHRGAYKLIF. As DNA, the CDR3 is TGTGCCTGTGACACCGCTGAAGTACTGGGGGTTCACCGAGGGGCGTATAAACTCATCTTT.

This clone was detected a few times. A read error likely explains why the TCRdb protein, taken from a much larger clone, differs from this DNA's translation at residue 15; the protein shown is translated from the DNA. The chain couples TRDV2 to TRDJ1; D possibly corresponds to TRDD3 (6 bases). The length of the CDR3 is 21 residues. V gave up 1 base and J gave up 0 bases, with 29 bases separating them. Per the germline V gene, CDR1 is GEAIGNYY and CDR2 is EKD. CDR3 protein: CACDTIRSSRRTGLHTDKLIF. The CDR3 DNA follows: TGTGCCTGTGACACTATACGCTCTTCCCGTCGTACTGGGCTGCACACCGATAAACTCATCTTT.

This clone appeared a few times. A junction boundary mismatches the germline segment, possibly from a read error. Other DNA sequences in the sample encode the same CDR3. This chain connects TRDV2 to TRDJ1, with TRDD3 matching over 11 bases. This CDR3 contains 19 residues. The germline CDR1 and CDR2 sequences are GEAIGNYY and EKD. The CDR3 nucleotides read TGTGCCTGTGACGTACTCCTGGGGGATACCGCATCGAACACCGATAACCTCATCTTT. It yields the protein CACDVLLGDTASNTDNLIF.

In regard to this clone: It differs at one base from a far larger clone, so likely a read error. Other DNA sequences in the same sample also yield this CDR3. The chain is built from TRDV2 and TRDJ1; 7 positions match TRDD3. Germline V gene data show CDR1 as GEAIGNYY and CDR2 as EKD. J was trimmed by 0 bases and V by 0 bases; bases with no gene match: 9. This CDR3 region has 17 residues. The CDR3 DNA sequence: TGTGCCTGTGACACCTTGATGGGGGACTCGTACACCGATAAACTCATCTTT. Its protein is CACDTLMGDSYTDKLIF.

This clone was counted at least ten times. The chain joins TRDV2 to TRDJ1; 7 bases are a match to TRDD3. This CDR3 region has 20 residues. V trimming: 0 bases; J trimming: 2 bases; junction bases outside the gene matches: 20. The germline V gene has CDR1 GEAIGNYY and CDR2 EKD. CDR3 amino acids: CACDTGELRRGIATTDKLIF. CDR3 DNA sequence: TGTGCCTGTGACACCGGTGAGCTCCGTCGGGGGATCGCGACGACCGATAAACTCATCTTT.

V and J are TRDV2 and TRDJ1; 13 bases match TRDD3. Germline V gene data show CDR1 as GEAIGNYY and CDR2 as EKD. Trimming removed 3 bases from V and 0 bases from J; junction bases left unmatched: 21. The CDR3 is 22 residues long. The CDR3 loop is CACDPILGDTPRDPGYTDKLIF. The CDR3 coding sequence is TGTGCCTGTGACCCTATACTGGGGGATACGCCCAGAGATCCTGGGTACACCGATAAACTCATCTTT.